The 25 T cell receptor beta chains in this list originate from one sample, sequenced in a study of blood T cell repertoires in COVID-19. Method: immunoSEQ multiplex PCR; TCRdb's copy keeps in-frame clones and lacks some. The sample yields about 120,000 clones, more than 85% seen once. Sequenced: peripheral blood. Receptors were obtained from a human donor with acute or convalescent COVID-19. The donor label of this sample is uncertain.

CDR3 in amino acids: CASSSQGPEAFF. Written as DNA, the CDR3 is TGTGCCAGCAGCTCACAGGGGCCTGAAGCTTTCTTT. The chain joins TRBV13 to TRBJ1-1, with 7 bases fitting TRBD1. The V and J ends lost 4 bases and 6 bases, in that order; junction bases with no gene match: 2. The CDR3 consists of 12 residues. Germline V gene lookup returns CDR1 PRHDT and CDR2 FYEKMQ (reference sequence). The entire variable domain, with the rest obtained from reference TRBV13 and TRBJ1-1, is as follows: AAGVIQSPRHLIKEKRETATLKCYPIPRHDTVYWYQQGPGQDPQFLISFYEKMQSDKGSIPDRFSAQQFSDYHSELNMSSLELGDSALYFCASSSQGPEAFFGQGTRLTVV.

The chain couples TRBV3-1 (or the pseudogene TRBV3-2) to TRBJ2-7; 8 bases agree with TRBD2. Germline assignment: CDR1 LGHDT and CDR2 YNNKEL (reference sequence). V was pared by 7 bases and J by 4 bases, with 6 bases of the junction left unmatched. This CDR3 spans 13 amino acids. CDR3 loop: CASKVGGGYEQYF. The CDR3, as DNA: TGTGCCAGCAAGGTTGGCGGGGGGTACGAGCAGTACTTC.

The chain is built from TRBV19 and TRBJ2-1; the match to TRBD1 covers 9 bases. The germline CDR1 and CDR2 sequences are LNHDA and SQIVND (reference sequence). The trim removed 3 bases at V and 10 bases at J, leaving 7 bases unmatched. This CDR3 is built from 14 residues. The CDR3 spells CASSMRDRAMEQFF. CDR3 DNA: TGTGCCAGTAGTATGCGGGACAGGGCGATGGAGCAGTTCTTC.

The CDR3, as DNA: TGCGCCAGCAGCTTGACAGGGGTGGATCAGCCCCAGCATTTT. It specifies CASSLTGVDQPQHF. This chain joins TRBV5-1 and TRBJ1-5, with 7 bases fitting TRBD1. The CDR3 loop spans 14 amino acids. Trimming cost V 1 base and J 5 bases; bases outside gene matches: 3. Germline V gene sequence: CDR1 SGHRS, CDR2 YFSETQ. Variable domain in full (rest from reference TRBV5-1 and TRBJ1-5): KAGVTQTPRYLIKTRGQQVTLSCSPISGHRSVSWYQQTPGQGLQFLFEYFSETQRNKGNFPGRFSGRQFSNSRSEMNVSTLELGDSALYLCASSLTGVDQPQHFGDGTRLSIL.

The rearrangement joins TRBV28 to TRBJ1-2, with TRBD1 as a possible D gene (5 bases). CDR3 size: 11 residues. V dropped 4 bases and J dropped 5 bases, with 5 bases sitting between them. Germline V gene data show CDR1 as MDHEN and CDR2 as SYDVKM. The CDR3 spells CASSSGYGYTF. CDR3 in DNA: TGTGCCAGCAGTTCAGGGTATGGCTACACCTTC.

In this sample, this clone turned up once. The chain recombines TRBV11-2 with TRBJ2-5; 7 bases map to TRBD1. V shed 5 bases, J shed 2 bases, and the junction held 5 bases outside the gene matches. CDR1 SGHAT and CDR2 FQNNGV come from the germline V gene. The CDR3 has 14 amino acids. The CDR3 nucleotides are TGTGCCAGCAGCCCTTCGGGACAGCAAGAGACCCAGTACTTC. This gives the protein CASSPSGQQETQYF.

In DNA form, the CDR3 reads TGTGCCAGCAGTGCCGGGGGTGGAAACTATGGCTACACCTTC. This encodes CASSAGGGNYGYTF. This chain uses TRBV2 with TRBJ1-2; TRBD1 is a possible D gene (5 bases). Trimming cost V 4 bases and J 2 bases, with 11 bases left between them. CDR1 and CDR2 (germline): SNHLY, FYNNEI. This CDR3 is 14 amino acids long.

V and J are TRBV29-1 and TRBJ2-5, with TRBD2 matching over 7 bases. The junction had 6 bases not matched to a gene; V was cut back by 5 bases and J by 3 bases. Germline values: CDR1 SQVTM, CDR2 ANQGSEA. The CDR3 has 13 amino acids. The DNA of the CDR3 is TGCAGCGTTAGGCCGGGACTAAAAGAGACCCAGTACTTC. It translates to CSVRPGLKETQYF.

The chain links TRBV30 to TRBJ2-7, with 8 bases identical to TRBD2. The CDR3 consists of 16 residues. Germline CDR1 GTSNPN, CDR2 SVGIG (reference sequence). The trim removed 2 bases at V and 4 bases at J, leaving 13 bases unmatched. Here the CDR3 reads CAWSYQGGGTKYEQYF. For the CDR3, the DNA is TGTGCCTGGAGTTACCAGGGCGGGGGGACTAAATACGAGCAGTACTTC.

CDR3 coding DNA: TGTGCCAGCAGATTCACAAGTGGGGGCGCAGGTGAAGCTTTCTTT. Translated, it gives CASRFTSGGAGEAFF. The gene calls are TRBV6-5 and TRBJ1-1, with D perhaps matching TRBD1 (6 bases). With 6 bases removed from V and 7 bases from J, the gap between germline ends came to 21 bases. CDR1 and CDR2 from the germline V gene are MNHEY and SVGAGI. The CDR3 is made up of 15 amino acids.

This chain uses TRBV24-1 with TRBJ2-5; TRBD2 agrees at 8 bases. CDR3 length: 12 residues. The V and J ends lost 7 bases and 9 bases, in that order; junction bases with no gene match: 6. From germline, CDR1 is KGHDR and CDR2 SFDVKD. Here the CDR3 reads CATSPRGEAQYF. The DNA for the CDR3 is TGTGCCACCAGCCCGCGGGGGGAGGCCCAGTACTTC.

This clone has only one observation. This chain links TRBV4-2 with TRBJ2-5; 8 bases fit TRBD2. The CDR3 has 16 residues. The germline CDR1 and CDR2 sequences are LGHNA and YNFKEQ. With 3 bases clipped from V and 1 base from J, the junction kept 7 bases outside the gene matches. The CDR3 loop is CASSHAGTRGQETQYF. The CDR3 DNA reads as TGTGCCAGCAGCCATGCCGGGACTAGGGGCCAAGAGACCCAGTACTTC.

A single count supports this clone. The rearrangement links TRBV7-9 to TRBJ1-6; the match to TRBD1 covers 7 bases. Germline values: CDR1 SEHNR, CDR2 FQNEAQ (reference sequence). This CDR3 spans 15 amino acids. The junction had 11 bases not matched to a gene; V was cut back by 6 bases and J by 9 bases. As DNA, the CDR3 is TGTGCCAGCAGTTTACGACAGGGAATGCTTTCACCCCTCCACTTT. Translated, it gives CASSLRQGMLSPLHF.

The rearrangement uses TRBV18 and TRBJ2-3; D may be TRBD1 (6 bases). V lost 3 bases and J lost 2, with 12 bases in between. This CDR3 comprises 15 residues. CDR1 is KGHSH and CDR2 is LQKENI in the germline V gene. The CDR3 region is CASSPDRPYTDTQYF. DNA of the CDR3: TGTGCCAGCTCACCGGACAGACCTTACACAGATACGCAGTATTTT. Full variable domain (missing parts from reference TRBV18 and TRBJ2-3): NAGVMQNPRHLVRRRGQEARLRCSPMKGHSHVYWYRQLPEEGLKFMVYLQKENIIDESGMPKERFSAEFPKEGPSILRIQQVVRGDSAAYFCASSPDRPYTDTQYFGPGTRLTVL.

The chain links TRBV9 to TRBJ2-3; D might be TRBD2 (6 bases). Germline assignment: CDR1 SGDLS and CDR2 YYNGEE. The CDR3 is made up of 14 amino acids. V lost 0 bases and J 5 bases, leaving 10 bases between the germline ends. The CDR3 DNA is TGTGCCAGCAGCGTAGGGGGGGAAAGAGATACGCAGTATTTT. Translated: CASSVGGERDTQYF.

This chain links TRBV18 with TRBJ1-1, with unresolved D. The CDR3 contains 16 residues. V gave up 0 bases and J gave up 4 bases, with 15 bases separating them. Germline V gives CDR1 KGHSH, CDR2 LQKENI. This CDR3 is CASSPPWYPFGTEAFF. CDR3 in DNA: TGTGCCAGCTCACCACCTTGGTATCCTTTCGGCACTGAAGCTTTCTTT.

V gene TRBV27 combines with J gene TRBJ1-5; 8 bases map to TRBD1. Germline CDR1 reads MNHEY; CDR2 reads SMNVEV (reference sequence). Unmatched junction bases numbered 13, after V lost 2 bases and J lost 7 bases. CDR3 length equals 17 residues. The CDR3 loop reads CASSLLFATGAGQPQHF. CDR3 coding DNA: TGTGCCAGCAGTTTACTTTTCGCGACAGGGGCAGGGCAGCCCCAGCATTTT.

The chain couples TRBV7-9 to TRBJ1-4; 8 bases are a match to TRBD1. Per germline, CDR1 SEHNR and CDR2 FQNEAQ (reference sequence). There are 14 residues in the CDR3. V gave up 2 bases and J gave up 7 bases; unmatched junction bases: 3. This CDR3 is CASSLQGAGEKLFF. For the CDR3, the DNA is TGTGCCAGCAGCTTACAGGGGGCAGGTGAAAAACTGTTTTTT.

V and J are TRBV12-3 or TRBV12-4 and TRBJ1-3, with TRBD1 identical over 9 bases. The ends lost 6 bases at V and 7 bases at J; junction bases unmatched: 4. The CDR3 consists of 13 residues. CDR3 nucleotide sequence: TGTGCCAGCAGGGGGACAGGGCTGAACACCATATATTTT. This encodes CASRGTGLNTIYF.

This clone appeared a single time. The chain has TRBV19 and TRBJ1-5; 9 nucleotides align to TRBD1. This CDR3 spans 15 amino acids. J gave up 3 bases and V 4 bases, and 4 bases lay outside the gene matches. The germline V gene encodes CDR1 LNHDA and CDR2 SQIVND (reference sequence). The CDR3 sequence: CASSNQQGANQPQHF. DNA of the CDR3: TGTGCCAGTAGTAACCAACAGGGGGCCAATCAGCCCCAGCATTTT.

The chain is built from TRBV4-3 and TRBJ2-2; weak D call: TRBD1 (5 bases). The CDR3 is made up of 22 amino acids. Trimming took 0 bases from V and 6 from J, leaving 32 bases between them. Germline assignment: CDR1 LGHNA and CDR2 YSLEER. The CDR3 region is CASSQDYRQGVFLSLVPGELFF. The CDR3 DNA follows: TGCGCCAGCAGCCAAGATTATCGGCAGGGTGTATTCCTATCGTTGGTACCCGGGGAGCTGTTTTTT.

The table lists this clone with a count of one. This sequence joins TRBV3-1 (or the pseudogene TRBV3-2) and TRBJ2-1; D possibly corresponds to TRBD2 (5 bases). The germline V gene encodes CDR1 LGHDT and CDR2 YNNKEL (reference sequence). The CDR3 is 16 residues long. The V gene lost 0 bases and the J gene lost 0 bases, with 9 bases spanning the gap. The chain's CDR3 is CASSQDLAVSYNEQFF. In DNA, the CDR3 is TGTGCCAGCAGCCAAGATCTAGCCGTCTCCTACAATGAGCAGTTCTTC.

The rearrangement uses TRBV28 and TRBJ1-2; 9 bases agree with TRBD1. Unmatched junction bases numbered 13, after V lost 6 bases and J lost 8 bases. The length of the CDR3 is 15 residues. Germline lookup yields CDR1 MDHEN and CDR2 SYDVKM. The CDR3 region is CASRMTRDRERGYTF. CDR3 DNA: TGTGCCAGCAGGATGACACGGGACAGGGAAAGGGGCTACACCTTC.

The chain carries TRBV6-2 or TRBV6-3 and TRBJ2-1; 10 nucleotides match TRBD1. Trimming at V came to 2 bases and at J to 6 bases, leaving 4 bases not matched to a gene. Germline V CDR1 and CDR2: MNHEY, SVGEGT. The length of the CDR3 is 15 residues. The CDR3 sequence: CASSYGWDRGNEQFF. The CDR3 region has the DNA TGTGCCAGCAGTTACGGGTGGGACAGGGGCAATGAGCAGTTCTTC.

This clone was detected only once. CDR3 nucleotide sequence: TGTGCCTGGAGTGTGGTTACTGCGAGCGCTTTCTTT. Translation gives CAWSVVTASAFF. This sequence joins TRBV30 and TRBJ1-1; D not certain. Germline V CDR1 and CDR2: GTSNPN, SVGIG (reference sequence). V lost 0 bases and J lost 11, with 13 bases in between. The CDR3 runs 12 residues.